This entry is about one T cell receptor (beta chain). V dropped 4 bases and J dropped 6 bases, with 17 bases sitting between them. The CDR3 runs to 15 residues. In germline, CDR1 is SGHRS, CDR2 YFSETQ. These data originate in a study of T cell responses to AZD1222 COVID-19 vaccine. Profiling relied on immunoSEQ multiplex PCR, and the TCRdb table lists in-frame clones only, not all of them. The sample contains about 140,000 clones, more than 85% of which appear only once. The source is an adult in good health. The material sequenced was peripheral blood, taken on day 0 of AZD1222 vaccination. V is TRBV5-1 and J is TRBJ2-1, with TRBD1 as a possible D gene (6 bases). This CDR3 reads CASSPRSLGGNEQFF. DNA of the CDR3: TGCGCCAGCAGCCCAAGATCACTAGGGGGCAATGAGCAGTTCTTC. The full variable domain, rest sourced from reference TRBV5-1 and TRBJ2-1, is KAGVTQTPRYLIKTRGQQVTLSCSPISGHRSVSWYQQTPGQGLQFLFEYFSETQRNKGNFPGRFSGRQFSNSRSEMNVSTLELGDSALYLCASSPRSLGGNEQFFGPGTRLTVL.